The clone carrying this T cell receptor beta chain appeared many times. Its cognate antigen is unknown. Per the germline V gene, CDR1 is SNHLY and CDR2 is FYNNEI. The CDR3 has 15 amino acids. The J segment lost 4 bases and the V segment lost 6 bases, leaving 7 bases of the junction unmatched. Amplification of TCR beta CDR3 regions used RNA as the template. HTBI primers were employed in a first-round RT-PCR of the TCR CDR3. TCRdb reanalysed the multiplex PCR reads using MiXCR and keeps one entry per CDR3 protein. Of approximately 410,000 distinct CDR3 sequences listed, approximately 14% were seen once; the top ten hold 5% to 6%. This record belongs to a study of T cells in Graves' hyperthyroidism and ophthalmopathy. Whole-study results and caveats: Most clonotypes expanded in thyroid above 0.001 were likewise present in blood.

Researchers defined stable Graves' hyperthyroidism as no ophthalmopathy progression within 18 months. Diagnoses were established using clinical symptoms, serum thyroxine and TRAb, thyroid ultrasound and orbital computed tomography. The sample comprised blood. This rearrangement joins TRBV2 to TRBJ1-5, with 9 bases that match TRBD1. This sequence originates from a woman aged 18-35 years with Graves' hyperthyroidism. For the CDR3, the DNA is TGTGCCAGCAGGTCCGGGACAGGGTTTAATCAGCCCCAGCATTTT. It specifies CASRSGTGFNQPQHF.